This T cell receptor beta chain comes out of a study of blood T cell repertoires in COVID-19. Study-level information: Sites in the United States, Italy and Spain provided acute and convalescent COVID-19 samples. PBMCs, B-cell-depleted T cells, or T cells provided the cDNA or gDNA that made up the material.

Germline CDR1 is SGHNT and CDR2 is YYREEE (reference sequence). The CDR3 loop spans 20 amino acids. Trimming took 4 bases from V and 2 from J; bases not matched to a gene: 22. The assay was immunoSEQ multiplex PCR, and TCRdb's table has in-frame clones only and misses some. The sample yields 65,000 to 90,000 clones, around 84% seen once. The rearrangement joins TRBV5-4 to TRBJ2-7, with 9 bases lining up with TRBD1. The source is a woman of 80 years or more in a cohort sampled during active or convalescent COVID-19. The sequenced sample consisted of peripheral blood. CDR3 DNA sequence: TGTGCCAGCAGCCTTATAGGTGGCGGACAGGGGTCTATATACGCCTACGAGCAGTACTTC. Its translation is CASSLIGGGQGSIYAYEQYF. The complete variable domain, with remaining parts taken from reference TRBV5-4 and TRBJ2-7, reads ETGVTQSPTHLIKTRGQQVTLRCSSQSGHNTVSWYQQALGQGPQFIFQYYREEENGRGNFPPRFSGLQFPNYSSELNVNALELDDSALYLCASSLIGGGQGSIYAYEQYFGPGTRLTVT.